Listed below are T cell receptor beta chains from one sample, sequenced in a study of CD8 T cells in Susac syndrome. One entry per CDR3 protein results from TCRdb running MiXCR on the immunoSEQ multiplex PCR reads. The sample contains around 300,000 distinct CDR3 sequences, roughly 85% of which appear only once. The sequenced sample consisted of CD8+ T cells from PBMCs. The receptors shown here come from a human donor with multiple sclerosis. Both conserved end residues are part of each CDR3.

TRBV20-1	TRBJ1-2	CSAGRGRLWYGYTF
TRBV5-4	TRBJ2-3	CASSLETGTGITDTQYF
TRBV3-1	TRBJ2-3	CASYGGPSHGTGTDTQYF
TRBV6-2/TRBV6-3	TRBJ2-7	CASSHWTGDEQYF
TRBV9	TRBJ2-2	CASSVGTSGKNELFF
TRBV7-9	TRBJ2-3	CASSSVGGTDTQYF
TRBV27	TRBJ2-7	CASSSSSLWEQYF
TRBV12-3/TRBV12-4	TRBJ1-2	CASSLSRHYGYTF
TRBV2	TRBJ1-1	CASSVNSGDSNTEAFF
TRBV10-3	TRBJ1-5	CAISDTPSSNQPQHF
TRBV7-2	TRBJ2-1	CASSDRDRAYEQFF
TRBV11-2	TRBJ1-4	CASSPPGQQGTNEKLFF
TRBV11-2	TRBJ2-1	CASSSNSPAANEQFF
TRBV28	TRBJ2-7	CASRREPPYEQYF
TRBV7-2	TRBJ2-1	CASSFGLAVYNEQFF
TRBV28	TRBJ2-1	CASSLVAGRPNEQFF
TRBV6-5	TRBJ2-5	CASTGGRGAETQYF
TRBV30	TRBJ1-5	CAWDSGTGSQPQHF
TRBV3-1	TRBJ2-1	CASSQVGRVRPTMEQFF
TRBV27	TRBJ2-1	CASSLTPYANEQFF